Listed here is a single T cell receptor (beta chain). Germline V gives CDR1 MDHEN, CDR2 SYDVKM. The V end lost 8 bases, the J end lost 0 bases, and 11 bases lay between the germline ends. This CDR3 has 15 residues. This specimen belongs to a study of blood T cell repertoires in COVID-19. Libraries were prepared by immunoSEQ multiplex PCR; TCRdb keeps only in-frame clonotypes and omits some of them. The sample carries approximately 240,000 clones, approximately 84% recorded once. Sequencing was carried out using peripheral blood. The chain has TRBV28 and TRBJ2-6; D gene ambiguous. The clonotype was recovered from a man in his fifties with acute or convalescent COVID-19. The CDR3 nucleotides read TGTGCCAGCGTACGACCTAGCTCTGGGGCCAACGTCCTGACTTTC. Translating it yields CASVRPSSGANVLTF. Full variable domain (outside the CDR3, taken from reference TRBV28 and TRBJ2-6): DVKVTQSSRYLVKRTGEKVFLECVQDMDHENMFWYRQDPGLGLRLIYFSYDVKMKEKGDIPEGYSVSREKKERFSLILESASTNQTSMYLCASVRPSSGANVLTFGAGSRLTVL.